A selection of T cell receptor beta chains follows, all from one sample in a study of CD4 and CD8 cells across lung adenocarcinoma regions. TCRdb re-analysed the PCR reads in MiXCR, keeping a single row per CDR3 protein. This sample carries 7,500 to 9,000 distinct CDR3 sequences, 55% to 60% of them seen once, and the ten largest clones take roughly a quarter. The sample comprised CD4+ T cells from the center of a lung tumor. The receptors shown here come from a female donor with lung adenocarcinoma. The CD4 and CD8 labels of this study may be unreliable. Both conserved end residues are trimmed from each CDR3.

j_gene,v_gene,CDR3aa
TRBJ2-4,TRBV7-2,GGSFQTSQY
TRBJ1-1,TRBV7-2,ASSLFENTEAF
TRBJ2-5,TRBV27,ATGHVGRDQETQY
TRBJ1-4,TRBV6-1,ASSRSGADLAPNEKLF
TRBJ2-2,TRBV10-3,AISESRAGRTGELF
TRBJ2-5,TRBV27,ASSLNGLAGETQY
-,TRBV6-1,ASLRTGTWYEQY
-,TRBV27,ASSRARGMSAYNVQY
TRBJ2-1,TRBV7-2,ASSFWGDEQF
TRBJ2-7,TRBV14,ASSQVATLYEQY
TRBJ2-3,TRBV27,ASSPGAGWGTDTQY
TRBJ2-2,TRBV7-2,ASSYGTGTGELF
TRBJ2-1,TRBV27,ASSLRSSGVVGLAGGDEQF
TRBJ1-1,TRBV10-2,ASNTGVPKITEAF
TRBJ2-3,TRBV27,ASSRRFENTQY
TRBJ2-3,TRBV27,ASSLKAMGSKNTQY
-,TRBV6-5,ASSFGGPAGGEQY
TRBJ2-1,TRBV10-3,AIRTSGRGHNEQF
TRBJ2-1,TRBV6-4,ASSDSLAGEVNEQF
TRBJ2-2,TRBV7-6,ASSLARTGTGELF
-,TRBV6-1,ASSRSGRAREQF
-,TRBV6-4,ATGRAGSSTDTQY
TRBJ2-3,TRBV7-2,ASSLGAGPDTQY
TRBJ2-1,TRBV20-1,SARDRTGWWENEQF
-,TRBV6-5,ASSYSTGEQY
TRBJ2-1,TRBV6-1,ASSHPGTSGTSYNEQF